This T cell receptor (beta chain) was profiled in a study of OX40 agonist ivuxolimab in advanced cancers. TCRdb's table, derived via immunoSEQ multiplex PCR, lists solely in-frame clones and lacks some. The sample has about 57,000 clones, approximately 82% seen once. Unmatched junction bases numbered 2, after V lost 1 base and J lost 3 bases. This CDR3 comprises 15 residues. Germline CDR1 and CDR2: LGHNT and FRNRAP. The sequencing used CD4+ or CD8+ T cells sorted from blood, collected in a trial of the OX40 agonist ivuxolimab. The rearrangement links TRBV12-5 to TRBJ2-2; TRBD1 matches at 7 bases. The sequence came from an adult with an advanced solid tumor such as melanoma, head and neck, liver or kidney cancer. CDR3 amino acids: CASGLGQGDTGELFF. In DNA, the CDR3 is TGTGCTAGTGGTTTGGGACAGGGCGACACCGGGGAGCTGTTTTTT.